These 29 T cell receptor beta chains were all obtained from the same sample, sequenced in a study of T-cell memory formation after mild COVID-19. Via MiXCR, TCRdb re-called the 5' RACE reads, giving one row per CDR3 protein. In the table there are about 290,000 distinct CDR3 sequences, about a sixth of which are singletons. The source material was PBMCs or a T cell subset sorted from them (not recorded which). The receptor set was obtained from a man between 18 and 35 years old who had mild COVID-19 (a few samples of this study predate the infection). Cell type and time point are not known.

This chain joins TRBV7-8 and TRBJ1-2; the D is unclear. Germline lookup yields CDR1 SGHVS and CDR2 FQNEAQ. The ends were cut back, 0 bases at V and 7 bases at J, with 15 bases in the middle. There are 15 residues in the CDR3. DNA of the CDR3: TGTGCCAGCAGCTTAGCAATTGAATTCCGGGCTGGCTACACCTTC. Amino acid sequence: CASSLAIEFRAGYTF.

This chain uses TRBV20-1 with TRBJ1-5, with D possibly matching TRBD1 (5 bases). V was pared by 8 bases and J by 0 bases, with 11 bases between. The CDR3 sequence is 13 residues long. The V gene's germline CDR1 is DFQATT and CDR2 SNEGSKA (reference sequence). The CDR3: CSIQGYSNQPQHF. DNA for the CDR3: TGCAGTATTCAGGGTTATAGCAATCAGCCCCAGCATTTT.

CDR3 nucleotides: TGTGCCAGCAGTTCAGGGGGCTGGTACGAGCAGTACGTC. It encodes CASSSGGWYEQYV. V usage is TRBV6-6 and J usage is TRBJ2-7; 8 bases fit TRBD1. The trim removed 4 bases at V and 4 bases at J, leaving 3 bases unmatched. The CDR3 spans 13 residues. CDR1 MNHNY and CDR2 SVGAGI come from the germline V gene (reference sequence).

The rearrangement joins TRBV4-1 to TRBJ1-1, with D maybe TRBD1 (6 bases). Per germline, CDR1 MGHRA and CDR2 YSYEKL. Trimming shortened V by 4 bases and J by 10 bases, and 16 bases separated the two germline ends. The CDR3 totals 13 residues. CDR3 sequence (DNA): TGCGCCAGCAGCCGGGGGGCAGGGGCTAGAGCTTTCTTT. The encoded protein is CASSRGAGARAFF.

This clonotype was detected only a few times. This chain connects TRBV5-6 to TRBJ2-1; no clear D. This CDR3 is built from 13 residues. Trimming took 5 bases from V and 8 from J, leaving 14 bases between them. Germline V gene lookup returns CDR1 SGHDT and CDR2 YYEEEE. As DNA, the CDR3 is TGTGCCAGCAGACCGGTCGGGCTGGATGAGCAGTTCTTC. It codes for CASRPVGLDEQFF.

The chain couples TRBV30 to TRBJ2-7, with 9 bases aligning to TRBD1. The CDR3 contains 14 residues. The germline V gene encodes CDR1 GTSNPN and CDR2 SVGIG (reference sequence). The V segment lost 4 bases and the J segment 2 bases; nucleotides outside the gene matches: 6. The CDR3 protein is CAWTRTGATYEQYF. For the CDR3, the DNA is TGTGCCTGGACCAGGACAGGGGCAACCTACGAGCAGTACTTC.

The V and J genes are TRBV20-1 and TRBJ2-1, with 8 bases aligning to TRBD2. The V and J ends lost 0 bases and 7 bases, in that order; junction bases with no gene match: 8. CDR3 size: 15 residues. Looked up from germline, CDR1 is DFQATT and CDR2 is SNEGSKA (reference sequence). The DNA for the CDR3 is TGCAGTGCTAGAGATTCGGGGGGGACCGGAAATGAGCAGTTCTTC. This sequence encodes CSARDSGGTGNEQFF.

This clonotype has only a few counts. The rearrangement joins TRBV6-6 to TRBJ2-3; the D is unclear. The V end was cut by 5 bases, the J end by 4 bases, with 16 bases between. Germline CDR1 is MNHNY and CDR2 is SVGAGI (reference sequence). This CDR3 region has 15 residues. This CDR3 is CASSHVHAPPDTQYF. The CDR3 DNA is TGTGCCAGCAGTCATGTCCATGCCCCTCCAGATACGCAGTATTTT.

The chain joins TRBV10-3 to TRBJ2-1; D unclear. Trimming removed 0 bases at V and 9 bases at J, with 9 bases between. This CDR3 spans 13 amino acids. Germline V CDR1 and CDR2: ENHRY, SYGVKD. The CDR3 reads CAISESNPAEQFF. For the CDR3, the DNA is TGTGCCATCAGTGAGTCCAACCCGGCTGAGCAGTTCTTC.

This clonotype was picked up a small number of times. The J gene is TRBJ2-5, the V gene TRBV20-1; 10 bases align to TRBD1. The CDR3 has 14 residues. Looked up from germline, CDR1 is DFQATT and CDR2 is SNEGSKA (reference sequence). J was trimmed by 6 bases and V by 5 bases; bases with no gene match: 9. As DNA, the CDR3 is TGCAGTGCTGTAAGACAGGGGGCCGCAAAGACCCAGTACTTC. This translates into CSAVRQGAAKTQYF.

This clonotype has a handful of counts. The chain recombines TRBV19 with TRBJ2-7, with 7 bases matching TRBD1. V lost 4 bases to trimming and J lost 5 bases; unmatched junction nucleotides: 5. Germline V gives CDR1 LNHDA, CDR2 SQIVND (reference sequence). There are 13 residues in the CDR3. This CDR3 reads CASSTRTGDEQYV. CDR3 in DNA: TGTGCCAGTAGTACCCGGACAGGAGACGAGCAGTACGTC.

The V gene is TRBV18, the J gene TRBJ1-3; D uncertain. Germline CDR1 is KGHSH and CDR2 is LQKENI. V lost 4 bases to trimming and J lost 0 bases, with 7 bases between them. This CDR3 is 14 amino acids long. DNA for the CDR3: TGTGCCAGCTCACGCGAGGCCTCTGGAAACACCATATATTTT. Translating it yields CASSREASGNTIYF.

The chain is built from TRBV5-1 and TRBJ2-3; TRBD2 might be the D (5 bases). CDR3 length: 17 amino acids. The germline gives CDR1 SGHRS, CDR2 YFSETQ. The V gene lost 1 base and the J gene lost 1 base, with 16 bases spanning the gap. CDR3 sequence (DNA): TGCGCCAGCAGCTTGAGTCCCGCCGGGGTGGGCACAGATACGCAGTATTTT. Translation: CASSLSPAGVGTDTQYF.

Only a few counts were recorded for this clonotype. The J gene is TRBJ1-5, the V gene TRBV7-9; D perhaps matches TRBD1 (6 bases). V was pared by 6 bases and J by 5 bases, with 14 bases between. The CDR3 has 14 amino acids. Germline-derived CDR1 and CDR2 are SEHNR and FQNEAQ (reference sequence). The CDR3 DNA follows: TGTGCCAGCAGTCAGGCTGGGGGCGATCAGCCCCAGCATTTT. This encodes CASSQAGGDQPQHF.

This clonotype was seen a few times. V gene TRBV12-5 combines with J gene TRBJ2-2; 9 bases align to TRBD1. V trimming: 5 bases; J trimming: 3 bases; junction bases outside the gene matches: 7. Germline V lookup: CDR1 LGHNT, CDR2 FRNRAP. The CDR3 sequence is 16 residues long. The CDR3 here is CASGPPGTGYTGELFF. CDR3 bases: TGTGCTAGTGGTCCCCCCGGGACAGGGTACACCGGGGAGCTGTTTTTT. The variable domain in full, completed from reference TRBV12-5 and TRBJ2-2, reads DARVTQTPRHKVTEMGQEVTMRCQPILGHNTVFWYRQTMMQGLELLAYFRNRAPLDDSGMPKDRFSAEMPDATLATLKIQPSEPRDSAVYFCASGPPGTGYTGELFFGEGSRLTVL.

The DNA for the CDR3 is TGTGCTAGTGGTTTGGTACAGAGGGAGCAGTACTTC. As protein: CASGLVQREQYF. The chain combines TRBV12-5 with TRBJ2-7; D unclear. CDR3 length equals 12 residues. V lost 0 bases and J lost 7, with 7 bases in between. Germline-derived CDR1 and CDR2 are LGHNT and FRNRAP.

This clonotype has a count of ten or more. The rearrangement uses TRBV7-2 and TRBJ1-5; D not certain. This CDR3 spans 14 amino acids. V shed 3 bases and J shed 1 base, with 7 bases lying between them. Germline V gene lookup returns CDR1 SGHTA and CDR2 FQGNSA. The CDR3 nucleotides read TGTGCCAGCAGCTTTGCAGTGAGCAATCAGCCCCAGCATTTT. This encodes CASSFAVSNQPQHF.

This clonotype has just a few counts. The rearrangement links TRBV12-5 to TRBJ2-2, with 8 bases fitting TRBD2. The CDR3 length is 15 residues. CDR1 is LGHNT and CDR2 is FRNRAP in the germline V gene. J gave up 1 base and V 6 bases, and 4 bases lay outside the gene matches. The CDR3 region has the DNA TGTGCTAGTGGCTTAGCGGGGTGGAACACCGGGGAGCTGTTTTTT. Amino acids: CASGLAGWNTGELFF.

This clonotype occurred many times. J is TRBJ1-2 and V is TRBV6-1; D gene uncertain. This CDR3 is 15 amino acids long. The germline V and J ends were trimmed by 7 bases and 4 bases, with 19 bases remaining between them. Per germline, CDR1 MNHNS and CDR2 SASEGT. The CDR3 spells CASKEGPGSIYGYTF. CDR3 in DNA: TGTGCCAGCAAAGAAGGTCCGGGTTCTATCTATGGCTACACCTTC.

The V gene is TRBV7-9, the J gene TRBJ1-1, with D maybe TRBD1 (6 bases). Trimming stripped 4 bases from V and 1 base from J, with 7 bases between. CDR1 SEHNR and CDR2 FQNEAQ come from the germline V gene (reference sequence). The CDR3 loop spans 13 amino acids. CDR3 sequence (DNA): TGTGCCAGCAGCTGGGACAAGAACACTGAAGCTTTCTTT. Its translation is CASSWDKNTEAFF.

This clonotype was seen a handful of times. This chain uses TRBV18 with TRBJ2-1, with a weak D call TRBD2 (5 bases). CDR1 KGHSH and CDR2 LQKENI come from the germline V gene. CDR3 length: 18 amino acids. Trimming removed 4 bases from V and 0 bases from J, with 19 bases in between. The CDR3 is CASSRSPGRQSSYNEQFF. For the CDR3, the DNA is TGTGCCAGCTCACGGTCACCGGGAAGGCAGAGCTCCTACAATGAGCAGTTCTTC.

This clonotype was counted many times. The chain joins TRBV6-5 to TRBJ1-2; D is uncertain. Germline V gives CDR1 MNHEY, CDR2 SVGAGI. V was clipped by 4 bases and J by 7 bases, with 10 bases between them. The CDR3 covers 12 residues. CDR3 in amino acids: CASSLREGGYTF. The CDR3 bases are TGTGCCAGCAGTTTGAGGGAAGGTGGCTACACCTTC.

This clonotype was detected a few times. This rearrangement joins TRBV3-1 to TRBJ2-4; 9 nucleotides match TRBD2. There are 14 residues in the CDR3. CDR1 and CDR2 (germline): LGHDT, YNNKEL (reference sequence). The ends lost 5 bases at V and 6 bases at J; junction bases unmatched: 5. CDR3 bases: TGTGCCAGCAGCGCTAGCGGGACAGCAAACATTCAGTACTTC. Translating gives CASSASGTANIQYF.

In its sample, this clonotype was seen a few times. The V gene is TRBV29-1, the J gene TRBJ2-1; TRBD1 aligns across 7 bases. The CDR3 spans 13 residues. Germline loops: CDR1 SQVTM, CDR2 ANQGSEA. V lost 4 bases to trimming and J lost 4 bases; unmatched junction nucleotides: 4. Here the CDR3 DNA reads TGCAGCGTTGTTCAGGGGGTTTACAATGAGCAGTTCTTC. Encoded protein: CSVVQGVYNEQFF.

This chain links TRBV12-3 or TRBV12-4 with TRBJ1-1, with TRBD1 identical over 11 bases. V shed 4 bases, J shed 0 bases, and the junction held 1 base outside the gene matches. This CDR3 contains 15 residues. The CDR3 DNA reads as TGTGCCAGCAGTTGGACAGGGGGCCTGAACACTGAAGCTTTCTTT. As protein: CASSWTGGLNTEAFF.

This chain uses TRBV6-5 with TRBJ2-3, with unresolved D. CDR1 is MNHEY and CDR2 is SVGAGI in the germline V gene. The CDR3 loop spans 15 amino acids. The V end was cut by 7 bases, the J end by 1 base, with 15 bases between. The CDR3 region is CASTPSPLGTDTQYF. CDR3 nucleotide sequence: TGTGCCAGCACCCCAAGCCCGCTGGGCACAGATACGCAGTATTTT.

The sample holds a few counts of this clonotype. The V call is TRBV11-2, the J call TRBJ2-5; D uncertain. There are 14 residues in the CDR3. Germline V gives CDR1 SGHAT, CDR2 FQNNGV. V was cut by 6 bases and J by 5 bases, with 16 bases left in between. CDR3 nucleotide sequence: TGTGCCAGCAGACACACAAGCCTCGGGGAGACCCAGTACTTC. Protein: CASRHTSLGETQYF.

The chain links TRBV24-1 to TRBJ2-2; D may be TRBD2 (5 bases). The germline V gene encodes CDR1 KGHDR and CDR2 SFDVKD. This CDR3 contains 13 residues. The V and J ends lost 1 base and 7 bases respectively, with 6 bases between them. The CDR3 DNA reads TGTGCCACCAGTGATTTCGGGATCGGGGAGCTGTTTTTT. This encodes CATSDFGIGELFF.

A remark on this clonotype: The CDR3 does not end in the conserved phenylalanine or tryptophan, so this is likely a read error. The DNA is omitted, as the CDR3 cannot be located on it reliably, and the CDR3 follows TCRdb's listing. The chain couples TRBV7-2 to TRBJ1-5; the table's D call, TRBD1, was not checked against the DNA. CDR1 is SGHTA, CDR2 FQGNSA, per germline. The CDR3 extends over 13 residues, inclusive of both ends. This CDR3 reads CASSTRDYQPQQI.